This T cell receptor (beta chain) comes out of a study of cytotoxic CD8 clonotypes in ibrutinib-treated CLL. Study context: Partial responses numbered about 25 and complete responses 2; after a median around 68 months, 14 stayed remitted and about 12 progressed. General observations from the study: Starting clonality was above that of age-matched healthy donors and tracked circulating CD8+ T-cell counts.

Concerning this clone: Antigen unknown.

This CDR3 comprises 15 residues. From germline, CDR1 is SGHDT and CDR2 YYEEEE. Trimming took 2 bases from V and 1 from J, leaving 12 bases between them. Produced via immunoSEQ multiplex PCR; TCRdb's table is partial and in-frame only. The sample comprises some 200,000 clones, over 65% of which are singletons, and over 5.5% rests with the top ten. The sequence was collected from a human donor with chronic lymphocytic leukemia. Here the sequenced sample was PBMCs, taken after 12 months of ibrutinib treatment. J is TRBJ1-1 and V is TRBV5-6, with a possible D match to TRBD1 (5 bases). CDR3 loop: CASSFVQVPNTEAFF. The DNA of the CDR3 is TGTGCCAGCAGCTTCGTACAGGTACCGAACACTGAAGCTTTCTTT.